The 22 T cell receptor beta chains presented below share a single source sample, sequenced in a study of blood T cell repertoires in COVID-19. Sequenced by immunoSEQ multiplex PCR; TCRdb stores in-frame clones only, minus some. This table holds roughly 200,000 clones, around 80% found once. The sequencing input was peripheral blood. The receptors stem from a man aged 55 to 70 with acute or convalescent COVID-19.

This CDR3 reads CASSRGLAAYEQYF. CDR3 DNA: TGTGCCAGCAGCAGGGGACTAGCCGCCTACGAGCAGTACTTC. The chain couples TRBV7-2 to TRBJ2-7; 9 bases match TRBD2. The CDR3 is 14 amino acids. Germline CDR1 reads SGHTA; CDR2 reads FQGNSA. V lost 5 bases, J lost 2 bases, and 4 bases stayed unmatched. Combining the CDR3 with reference TRBV7-2 and TRBJ2-7 gives the whole variable domain GAGVSQSPSNKVTEKGKDVELRCDPISGHTALYWYRQSLGQGLEFLIYFQGNSAPDKSGLPSDRFSAERTGGSVSTLTIQRTQQEDSAVYLCASSRGLAAYEQYFGPGTRLTVT.

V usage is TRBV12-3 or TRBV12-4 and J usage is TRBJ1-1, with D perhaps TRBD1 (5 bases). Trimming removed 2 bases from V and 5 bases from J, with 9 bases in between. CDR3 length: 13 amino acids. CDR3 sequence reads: CASSLWGRTEAFF. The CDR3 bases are TGTGCCAGCAGTTTATGGGGCAGAACTGAAGCTTTCTTT.

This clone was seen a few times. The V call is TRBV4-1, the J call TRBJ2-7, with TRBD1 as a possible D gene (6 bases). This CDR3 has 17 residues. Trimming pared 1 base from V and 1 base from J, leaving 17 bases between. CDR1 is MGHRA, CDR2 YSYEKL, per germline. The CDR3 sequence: CASSQGTGRGRSYEQYF. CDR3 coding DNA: TGCGCCAGCAGCCAAGGGACGGGCAGGGGAAGATCCTACGAGCAGTACTTC.

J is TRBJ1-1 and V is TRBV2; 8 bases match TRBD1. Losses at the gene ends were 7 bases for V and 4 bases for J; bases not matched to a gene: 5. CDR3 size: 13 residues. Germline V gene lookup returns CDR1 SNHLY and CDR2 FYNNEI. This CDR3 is CASTRTGTTEAFF. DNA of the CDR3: TGTGCCAGCACCAGGACAGGGACCACTGAAGCTTTCTTT. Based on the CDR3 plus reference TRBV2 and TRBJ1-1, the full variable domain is EPEVTQTPSHQVTQMGQEVILRCVPISNHLYFYWYRQILGQKVEFLVSFYNNEISEKSEIFDDQFSVERPDGSNFTLKIRSTKLEDSAMYFCASTRTGTTEAFFGQGTRLTVV.

DNA of the CDR3: TGTGCCAGCAGTGAAGGGACAGTTAATTCACCCCTCCACTTT. Its translation is CASSEGTVNSPLHF. The gene calls are TRBV25-1 and TRBJ1-6; 7 bases are shared with TRBD1. CDR1 and CDR2 from the germline V gene are MGHDK and SYGVNS. The CDR3 has 14 amino acids. The V gene end was trimmed by 2 bases and the J gene end by 6 bases; junction bases not matched to a gene: 1.

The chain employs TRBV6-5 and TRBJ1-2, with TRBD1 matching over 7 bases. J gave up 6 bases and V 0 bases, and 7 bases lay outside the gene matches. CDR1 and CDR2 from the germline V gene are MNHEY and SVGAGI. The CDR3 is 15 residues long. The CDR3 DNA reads TGTGCCAGCAGTTACTCGACAGGGTCGAGGGATGGCTACACCTTC. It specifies CASSYSTGSRDGYTF.

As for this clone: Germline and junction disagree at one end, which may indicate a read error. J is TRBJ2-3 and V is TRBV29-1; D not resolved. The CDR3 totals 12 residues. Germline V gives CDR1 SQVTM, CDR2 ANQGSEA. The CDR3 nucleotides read TGCAGCGTAGAAGGTGGAGCAGATACGCAGTATTTT. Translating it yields CSVEGGADTQYF.

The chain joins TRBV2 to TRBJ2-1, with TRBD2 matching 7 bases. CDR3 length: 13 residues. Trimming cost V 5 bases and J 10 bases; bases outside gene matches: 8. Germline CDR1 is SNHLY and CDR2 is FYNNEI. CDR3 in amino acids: CASSSTGGWEQFF. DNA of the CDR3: TGTGCCAGCAGTTCAACGGGAGGATGGGAGCAGTTCTTC.

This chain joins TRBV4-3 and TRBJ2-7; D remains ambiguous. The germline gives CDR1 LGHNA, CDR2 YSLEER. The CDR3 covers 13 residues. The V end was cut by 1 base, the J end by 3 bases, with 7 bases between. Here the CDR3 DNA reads TGCGCCAGCAGCCAAGCGGTCTACTACGAGCAGTACTTC. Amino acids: CASSQAVYYEQYF.

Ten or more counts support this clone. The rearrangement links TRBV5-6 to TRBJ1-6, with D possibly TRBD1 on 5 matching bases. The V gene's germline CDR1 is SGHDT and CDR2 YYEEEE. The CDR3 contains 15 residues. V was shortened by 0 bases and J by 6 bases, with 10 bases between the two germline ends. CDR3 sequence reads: CASSLGAQGNSPLHF. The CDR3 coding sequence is TGTGCCAGCAGCTTGGGGGCCCAGGGTAATTCACCCCTCCACTTT.

Here the CDR3 reads CASNSNPERYTEAFF. The CDR3 DNA sequence: TGTGCCAGCAACTCAAACCCGGAGAGATACACTGAAGCTTTCTTT. V usage is TRBV11-2 and J usage is TRBJ1-1; no clear D. This CDR3 spans 15 amino acids. V was trimmed by 7 bases and J by 3 bases, leaving 18 bases between them. From germline, CDR1 is SGHAT and CDR2 FQNNGV.

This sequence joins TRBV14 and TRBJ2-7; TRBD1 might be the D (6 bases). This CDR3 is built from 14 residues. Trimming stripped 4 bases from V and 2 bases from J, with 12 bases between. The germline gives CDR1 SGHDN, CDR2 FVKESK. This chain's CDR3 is CASSLNRVPYEQYF. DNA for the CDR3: TGTGCCAGCAGCCTGAACAGGGTCCCCTACGAGCAGTACTTC. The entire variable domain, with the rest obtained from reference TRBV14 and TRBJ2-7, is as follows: EAGVTQFPSHSVIEKGQTVTLRCDPISGHDNLYWYRRVMGKEIKFLLHFVKESKQDESGMPNNRFLAERTGGTYSTLKVQPAELEDSGVYFCASSLNRVPYEQYFGPGTRLTVT.

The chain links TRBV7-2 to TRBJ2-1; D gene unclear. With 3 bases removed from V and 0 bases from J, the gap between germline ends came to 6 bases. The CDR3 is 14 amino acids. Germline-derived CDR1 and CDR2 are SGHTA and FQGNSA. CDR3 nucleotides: TGTGCCAGCAGCTTTAGGAGCTCCTACAATGAGCAGTTCTTC. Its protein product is CASSFRSSYNEQFF.

For the CDR3, the DNA is TGTGCCAGCAGCGTTAGCGCGGGGGTTGTGGCTGGAAACACCATATATTTT. It yields the protein CASSVSAGVVAGNTIYF. This chain joins TRBV9 and TRBJ1-3, with D maybe TRBD1 (5 bases). The length of the CDR3 is 17 residues. V was trimmed by 2 bases and J by 2 bases, leaving 17 bases between them. Germline V gene lookup returns CDR1 SGDLS and CDR2 YYNGEE.

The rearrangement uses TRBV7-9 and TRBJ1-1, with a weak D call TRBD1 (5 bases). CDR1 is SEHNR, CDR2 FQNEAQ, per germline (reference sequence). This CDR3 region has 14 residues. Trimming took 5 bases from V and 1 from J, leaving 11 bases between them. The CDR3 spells CASSLPGENTEAFF. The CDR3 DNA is TGTGCCAGCAGCCTACCGGGGGAGAACACTGAAGCTTTCTTT.

CDR3: CASSARPQGAAGNTIYF. The CDR3 nucleotides read TGTGCCAGCAGCGCCCGTCCTCAGGGGGCAGCTGGAAACACCATATATTTT. The gene calls are TRBV7-6 and TRBJ1-3; TRBD1 matches at 8 bases. Looked up from germline, CDR1 is SGHVS and CDR2 is FNYEAQ. The CDR3 is 17 amino acids. The V and J ends lost 5 bases and 2 bases, in that order; junction bases with no gene match: 11. The full variable domain, with the rest looked up from reference TRBV7-6 and TRBJ1-3, is GAGVSQSPRYKVTKRGQDVALRCDPISGHVSLYWYRQALGQGPEFLTYFNYEAQQDKSGLPNDRFSAERPEGSISTLTIQRTEQRDSAMYRCASSARPQGAAGNTIYFGEGSWLTVV.

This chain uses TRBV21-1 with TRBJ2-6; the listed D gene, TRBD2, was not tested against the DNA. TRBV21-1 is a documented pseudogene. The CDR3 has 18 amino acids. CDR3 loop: CASSKALGAGGTANVLTF. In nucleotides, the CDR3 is TGTGCCAGCAGCAAAGCGCTTGGCGCAGGCGGGACGGCCAACGTCCTGACTTTC.

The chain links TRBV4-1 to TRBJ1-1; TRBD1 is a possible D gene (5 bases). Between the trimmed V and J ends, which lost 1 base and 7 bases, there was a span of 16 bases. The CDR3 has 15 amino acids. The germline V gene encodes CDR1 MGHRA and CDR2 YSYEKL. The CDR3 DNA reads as TGCGCCAGCAGCCAAGGGGGGGGACGAGTCGGTGAAGCTTTCTTT. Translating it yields CASSQGGGRVGEAFF.

CDR3 region: CASSPSVGGASEQYF. The CDR3 DNA reads as TGTGCCAGCAGCCCATCCGTTGGGGGCGCTTCCGAGCAGTACTTC. The chain combines TRBV6-5 with TRBJ2-7; tentative D call: TRBD1 (6 bases). V was trimmed by 6 bases and J by 6 bases, leaving 21 bases between them. From germline, CDR1 is MNHEY and CDR2 SVGAGI. CDR3 size: 15 residues.

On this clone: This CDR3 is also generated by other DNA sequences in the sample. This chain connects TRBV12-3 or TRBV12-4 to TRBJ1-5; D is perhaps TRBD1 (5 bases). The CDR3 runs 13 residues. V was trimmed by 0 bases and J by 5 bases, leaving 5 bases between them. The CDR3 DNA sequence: TGTGCCAGCAGTTTAGCAGGGGATCAGCCCCAGCATTTT. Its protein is CASSLAGDQPQHF.

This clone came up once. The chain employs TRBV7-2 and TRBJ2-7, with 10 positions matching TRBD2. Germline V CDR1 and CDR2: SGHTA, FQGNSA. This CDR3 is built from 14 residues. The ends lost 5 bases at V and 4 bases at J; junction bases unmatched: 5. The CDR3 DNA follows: TGTGCCAGCAGCGCGGTAGCGGGAGGTTACGAGCAGTACTTC. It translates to CASSAVAGGYEQYF.

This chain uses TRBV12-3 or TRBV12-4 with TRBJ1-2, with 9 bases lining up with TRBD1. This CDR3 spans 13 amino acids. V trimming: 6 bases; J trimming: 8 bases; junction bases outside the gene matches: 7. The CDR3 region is CASRLQGAVGYTF. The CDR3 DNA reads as TGTGCCAGCAGACTACAGGGGGCGGTAGGCTACACCTTC.